Listed below are T cell receptor beta chains from one sample, sequenced in a study of T-cell memory formation after mild COVID-19. MiXCR, applied by TCRdb to the 5' RACE reads, yields one record per CDR3 protein. The table records some 330,000 distinct CDR3 sequences, 20% to 25% of them present only once. The sequencing input was PBMCs or a T cell subset sorted from them (not recorded which). These receptors were collected from an adult woman who had mild COVID-19 (a few samples of this study predate the infection). Cell type and time point are not known. Each CDR3 is given with its conserved first and last residue. D genes are given only for firm matches. Clone size is given for some rows only: seen once, a few or many times, or a class if the clone is expanded.

CDR3aa | CDR3nt | d_gene | j_gene | v_gene | abundance
CASSQEGVGRSNQPQHF | TGTGCCAGCAGCCAAGAGGGGGTCGGGAGGAGCAATCAGCCCCAGCATTTT | - | TRBJ1-5 | TRBV4-2 | -
CASSSITGTNEKLFF | TGTGCCAGCAGCTCAATAACCGGGACAAATGAAAAACTGTTTTTT | - | TRBJ1-4 | TRBV11-2 | few
CSARASGRAFVNTGELFF | TGCAGTGCTAGGGCTAGCGGGAGGGCCTTTGTCAACACCGGGGAGCTGTTTTTT | TRBD2 | TRBJ2-2 | TRBV20-1 | -
CASRRWDEAFF | TGTGCCAGCAGGCGGTGGGATGAAGCTTTCTTT | - | TRBJ1-1 | TRBV25-1 | few
CSGKTGNPNTEAFF | TGCAGCGGGAAAACAGGGAACCCGAACACTGAAGCTTTCTTT | - | TRBJ1-1 | TRBV29-1 | -
CASSFGGPAKNIQYF | TGTGCCAGCAGCTTCGGGGGTCCTGCAAAAAACATTCAGTACTTC | - | TRBJ2-4 | TRBV7-9 | -
CSAPQGGISNQPQHF | TGCAGTGCTCCTCAGGGAGGGATCAGCAATCAGCCCCAGCATTTT | - | TRBJ1-5 | TRBV20-1 | -
CASSRNLAGGSDTQYF | TGTGCCAGTAGTCGAAATCTAGCGGGAGGATCAGATACGCAGTATTTT | TRBD2 | TRBJ2-3 | TRBV19 | -
CASSRPMVPSTDTQYF | TGTGCCAGCAGCCGCCCGATGGTCCCTAGCACAGATACGCAGTATTTT | - | TRBJ2-3 | TRBV7-2 | many
CASMQGWEQFF | TGTGCCAGCATGCAGGGTTGGGAGCAGTTCTTC | - | TRBJ2-1 | TRBV2 | -
CSVEDGTSGSYEQYF | TGCAGCGTTGAAGACGGGACTAGCGGGAGCTACGAGCAGTACTTC | TRBD2 | TRBJ2-7 | TRBV29-1 | few
CASSPYPTTDYGYTF | TGTGCCAGCAGCCCCTACCCTACGACGGATTATGGCTACACCTTC | - | TRBJ1-2 | TRBV6-2/TRBV6-3 | -
CSARGGQTYEQYF | TGCAGTGCTAGAGGGGGACAAACCTACGAGCAGTACTTC | - | TRBJ2-7 | TRBV20-1 | few